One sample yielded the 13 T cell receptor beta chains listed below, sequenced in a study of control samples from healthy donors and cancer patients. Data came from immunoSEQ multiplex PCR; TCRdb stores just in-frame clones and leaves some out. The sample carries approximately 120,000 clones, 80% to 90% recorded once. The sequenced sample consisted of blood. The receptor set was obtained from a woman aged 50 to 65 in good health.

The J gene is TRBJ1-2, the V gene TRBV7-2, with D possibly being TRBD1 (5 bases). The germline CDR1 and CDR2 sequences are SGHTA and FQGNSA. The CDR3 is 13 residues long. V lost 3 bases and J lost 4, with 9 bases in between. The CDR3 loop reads CASSFTGSYGYTF. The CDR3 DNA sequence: TGTGCCAGCAGCTTTACAGGCAGCTATGGCTACACCTTC.

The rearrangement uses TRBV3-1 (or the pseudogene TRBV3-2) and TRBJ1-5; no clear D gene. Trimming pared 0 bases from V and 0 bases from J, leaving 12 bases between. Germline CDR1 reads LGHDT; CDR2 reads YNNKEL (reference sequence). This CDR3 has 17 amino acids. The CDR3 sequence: CASSQEYGSLSNQPQHF. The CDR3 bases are TGTGCCAGCAGCCAAGAATACGGCAGCCTTAGCAATCAGCCCCAGCATTTT.

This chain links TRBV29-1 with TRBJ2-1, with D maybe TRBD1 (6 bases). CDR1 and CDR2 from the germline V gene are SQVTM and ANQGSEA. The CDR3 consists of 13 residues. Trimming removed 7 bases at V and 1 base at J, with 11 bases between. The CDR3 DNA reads TGCAGCGCTTGGACAGCATCCTACAATGAGCAGTTCTTC. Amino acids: CSAWTASYNEQFF.

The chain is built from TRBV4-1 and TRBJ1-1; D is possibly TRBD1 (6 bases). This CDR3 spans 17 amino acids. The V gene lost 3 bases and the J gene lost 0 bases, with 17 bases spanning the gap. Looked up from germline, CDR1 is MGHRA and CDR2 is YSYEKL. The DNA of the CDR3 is TGCGCCAGCAGCCACTCCGGGCGGGGGGCTATGAACACTGAAGCTTTCTTT. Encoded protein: CASSHSGRGAMNTEAFF.

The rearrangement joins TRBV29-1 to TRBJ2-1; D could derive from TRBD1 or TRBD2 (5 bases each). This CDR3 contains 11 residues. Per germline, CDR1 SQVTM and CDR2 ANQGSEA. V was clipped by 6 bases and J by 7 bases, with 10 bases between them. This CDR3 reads CSVLGRNEQFF. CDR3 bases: TGCAGCGTATTGGGACGGAATGAGCAGTTCTTC.

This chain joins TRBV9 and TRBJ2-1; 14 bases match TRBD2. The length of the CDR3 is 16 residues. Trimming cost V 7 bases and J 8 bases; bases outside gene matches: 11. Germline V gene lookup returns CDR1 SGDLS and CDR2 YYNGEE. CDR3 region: CASALFGTSGRDEQFF. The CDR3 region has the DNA TGTGCCAGCGCCCTATTCGGGACTAGCGGGAGAGATGAGCAGTTCTTC.

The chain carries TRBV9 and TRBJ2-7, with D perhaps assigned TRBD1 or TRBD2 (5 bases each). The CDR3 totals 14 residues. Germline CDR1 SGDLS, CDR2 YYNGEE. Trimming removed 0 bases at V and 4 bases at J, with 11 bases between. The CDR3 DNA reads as TGTGCCAGCAGCGTAGTGCAGGGACCTTACGAGCAGTACGTC. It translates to CASSVVQGPYEQYV.

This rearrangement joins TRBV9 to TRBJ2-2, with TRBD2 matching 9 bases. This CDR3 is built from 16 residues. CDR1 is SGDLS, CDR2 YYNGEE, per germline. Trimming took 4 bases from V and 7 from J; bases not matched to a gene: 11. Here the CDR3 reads CASSTPRGGAGGELFF. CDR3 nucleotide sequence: TGTGCCAGCAGCACACCTCGCGGGGGGGCCGGCGGGGAGCTGTTTTTT.

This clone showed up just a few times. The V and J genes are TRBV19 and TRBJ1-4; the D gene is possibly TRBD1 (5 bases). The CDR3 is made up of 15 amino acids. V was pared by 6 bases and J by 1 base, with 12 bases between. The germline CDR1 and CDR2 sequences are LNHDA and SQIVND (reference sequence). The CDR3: CASSPSGGTNEKLFF. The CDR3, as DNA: TGTGCCAGTAGCCCCTCGGGGGGAACTAATGAAAAACTGTTTTTT. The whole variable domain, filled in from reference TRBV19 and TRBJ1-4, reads DGGITQSPKYLFRKEGQNVTLSCEQNLNHDAMYWYRQDPGQGLRLIYYSQIVNDFQKGDIAEGYSVSREKKESFPLTVTSAQKNPTAFYLCASSPSGGTNEKLFFGSGTQLSVL.

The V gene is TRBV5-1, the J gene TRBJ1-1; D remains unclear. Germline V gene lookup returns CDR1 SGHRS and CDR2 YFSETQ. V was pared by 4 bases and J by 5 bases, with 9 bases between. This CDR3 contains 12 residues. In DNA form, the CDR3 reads TGCGCCAGCAGCCCTAGAGGAACTGAAGCTTTCTTT. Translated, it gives CASSPRGTEAFF. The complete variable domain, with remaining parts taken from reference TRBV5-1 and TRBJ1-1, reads KAGVTQTPRYLIKTRGQQVTLSCSPISGHRSVSWYQQTPGQGLQFLFEYFSETQRNKGNFPGRFSGRQFSNSRSEMNVSTLELGDSALYLCASSPRGTEAFFGQGTRLTVV.

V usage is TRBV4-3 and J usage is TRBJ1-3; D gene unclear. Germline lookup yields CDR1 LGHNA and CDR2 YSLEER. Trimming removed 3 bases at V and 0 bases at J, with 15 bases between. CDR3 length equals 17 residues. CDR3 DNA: TGCGCCAGCAGCCAGGTTGCAAGCGAATTCTCTGGAAACACCATATATTTT. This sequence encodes CASSQVASEFSGNTIYF.

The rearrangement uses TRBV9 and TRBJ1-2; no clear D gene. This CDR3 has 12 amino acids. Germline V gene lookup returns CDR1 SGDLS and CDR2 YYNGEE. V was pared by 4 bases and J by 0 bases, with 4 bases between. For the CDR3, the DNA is TGTGCCAGCAGCTTAGCTAACTATGGCTACACCTTC. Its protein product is CASSLANYGYTF.

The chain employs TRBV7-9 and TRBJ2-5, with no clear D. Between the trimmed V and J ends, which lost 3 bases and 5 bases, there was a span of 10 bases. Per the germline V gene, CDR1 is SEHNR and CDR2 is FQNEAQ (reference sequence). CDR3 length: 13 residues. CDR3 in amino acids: CASSFDGVETQYF. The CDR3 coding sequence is TGTGCCAGCAGCTTTGATGGGGTGGAGACCCAGTACTTC.